These 12 T cell receptor beta chains originate from one sample sequenced in a study of T cell repertoires in cytomegalovirus infection. TCRdb ran MiXCR on the reads and lists one entry per CDR3 protein. The sample includes approximately 600,000 distinct CDR3 sequences, 40% of them seen just once. What these receptors recognize is not known. The source was cultured PBMCs, collected from culture after CMV antigen stimulation. The receptors were sampled from a human donor in good health (CMV status not recorded). Some clones in this sample may be carry-over from other donors' samples.

In this sample, this clonotype turned up a few times. The gene calls are TRBV12-3 or TRBV12-4 and TRBJ2-5; D not certain. The CDR3 is 11 amino acids. V lost 5 bases and J lost 8, with 9 bases in between. The CDR3 DNA follows: TGTGCCAGCAGTACAGTGACCACCCAGTACTTC. Encoded protein: CASSTVTTQYF.

The chain joins TRBV20-1 to TRBJ1-4, with 9 bases aligning to TRBD1. The germline CDR1 and CDR2 sequences are DFQATT and SNEGSKA (reference sequence). The CDR3 sequence is 15 residues long. V lost 2 bases, J lost 7 bases, and 8 bases stayed unmatched. The CDR3 spells CSARRRTGAFEKLFF. For the CDR3, the DNA is TGCAGTGCTAGAAGGCGGACAGGGGCGTTTGAAAAACTGTTTTTT.

This clonotype was detected many times. The genes are TRBV7-2 and TRBJ1-6; 7 nucleotides align to TRBD1. J gave up 5 bases and V 3 bases, and 4 bases lay outside the gene matches. The germline V gene encodes CDR1 SGHTA and CDR2 FQGNSA. The CDR3 spans 15 residues. Here the CDR3 DNA reads TGTGCCAGCAGCTTTGGGACAGCAGATAATTCACCCCTCCACTTT. Encoded protein: CASSFGTADNSPLHF. The whole variable domain, remainder taken from reference TRBV7-2 and TRBJ1-6, is GAGVSQSPSNKVTEKGKDVELRCDPISGHTALYWYRQSLGQGLEFLIYFQGNSAPDKSGLPSDRFSAERTGGSVSTLTIQRTQQEDSAVYLCASSFGTADNSPLHFGNGTRLTVT.

This clonotype is a singleton in its sample. The chain carries TRBV11-2 and TRBJ2-3; 8 bases line up with TRBD2. Trimming took 2 bases from V and 2 from J; bases not matched to a gene: 9. Germline values: CDR1 SGHAT, CDR2 FQNNGV. The CDR3 runs to 17 residues. As DNA, the CDR3 is TGTGCCAGCAGCTTATGGAGTGTTAGCGGGGTCACAGATACGCAGTATTTT. Residues: CASSLWSVSGVTDTQYF.

This clonotype is a singleton in its sample. The gene calls are TRBV5-1 and TRBJ2-3; D not resolved. CDR3 length equals 16 residues. Germline loops: CDR1 SGHRS, CDR2 YFSETQ. Trimming pared 0 bases from V and 4 bases from J, leaving 15 bases between. CDR3 DNA: TGCGCCAGCAGCTTGGATTACACCATGGCAGCAGATACGCAGTATTTT. It translates to CASSLDYTMAADTQYF.

CDR3 residues: CASSLDWLNEQFF. The CDR3 DNA sequence: TGTGCCAGCAGCTTGGACTGGCTCAATGAGCAGTTCTTC. The chain links TRBV7-2 to TRBJ2-1; the D gene is possibly TRBD2 (5 bases). The germline CDR1 and CDR2 sequences are SGHTA and FQGNSA. V shed 3 bases and J shed 6 bases, with 9 bases lying between them. This CDR3 region has 13 residues.

The V call is TRBV11-2, the J call TRBJ2-5; 8 nucleotides match TRBD2. V lost 3 bases, J lost 3 bases, and 9 bases stayed unmatched. The CDR3 is 16 residues long. Germline values: CDR1 SGHAT, CDR2 FQNNGV. The DNA for the CDR3 is TGTGCCAGCAGCTTTGGGACTAGGCTCGGAAAAGAGACCCAGTACTTC. Translated, it gives CASSFGTRLGKETQYF.

This clonotype has more than one count but fewer than ten. The chain joins TRBV7-8 to TRBJ1-6; D gene uncertain. V lost 5 bases and J 6 bases, leaving 14 bases between the germline ends. This CDR3 is 15 amino acids long. Germline values: CDR1 SGHVS, CDR2 FQNEAQ. The CDR3: CASSPLDGGNSPLHF. CDR3 bases: TGTGCCAGCAGCCCACTTGACGGAGGTAATTCACCCCTCCACTTT.

This clonotype was observed a handful of times. This chain connects TRBV7-9 to TRBJ1-5; TRBD1 matches at 7 bases. In germline, CDR1 is SEHNR, CDR2 FQNEAQ (reference sequence). V shed 5 bases and J 3 bases; nucleotides not matched to a gene: 7. The CDR3 runs to 15 residues. CDR3 amino acids: CASSKGRGNNQPQHF. For the CDR3, the DNA is TGTGCCAGCAGCAAGGGCAGGGGGAACAATCAGCCCCAGCATTTT. Drawing the rest from reference TRBV7-9 and TRBJ1-5, the complete variable domain is DTGVSQNPRHKITKRGQNVTFRCDPISEHNRLYWYRQTLGQGPEFLTYFQNEAQLEKSRLLSDRFSAERPKGSFSTLEIQRTEQGDSAMYLCASSKGRGNNQPQHFGDGTRLSIL.

This clonotype was detected only a few times. The genes are TRBV6-2 or TRBV6-3 and TRBJ1-6; D is unresolved. V was shortened by 8 bases and J by 0 bases, with 14 bases between the two germline ends. Germline V gene sequence: CDR1 MNHEY, CDR2 SVGEGT. The CDR3 consists of 16 residues. In DNA form, the CDR3 reads TGTGCCAGCTCGGAAACGCCCCGCTCCTATAATTCACCCCTCCACTTT. Residues: CASSETPRSYNSPLHF.

The rearrangement joins TRBV6-8 to TRBJ2-1, with 9 positions matching TRBD2. The V gene's germline CDR1 is MNHGY and CDR2 SAAAGT. The V gene end was trimmed by 8 bases and the J gene end by 10 bases; junction bases not matched to a gene: 12. The CDR3 loop spans 14 amino acids. The CDR3 loop is CASSSGGLHYEQFF. As DNA, the CDR3 is TGTGCCAGCTCCAGCGGGGGGCTTCATTACGAGCAGTTCTTC.

V gene TRBV7-2 combines with J gene TRBJ2-5; 8 bases are a match to TRBD2. The CDR3 length is 15 residues. The germline CDR1 and CDR2 sequences are SGHTA and FQGNSA. V lost 4 bases and J lost 5; bases outside the gene matches: 9. DNA of the CDR3: TGTGCCAGCAGCTCTGCCGGGACTAGGCGGGAGACCCAGTACTTC. Amino acids: CASSSAGTRRETQYF.